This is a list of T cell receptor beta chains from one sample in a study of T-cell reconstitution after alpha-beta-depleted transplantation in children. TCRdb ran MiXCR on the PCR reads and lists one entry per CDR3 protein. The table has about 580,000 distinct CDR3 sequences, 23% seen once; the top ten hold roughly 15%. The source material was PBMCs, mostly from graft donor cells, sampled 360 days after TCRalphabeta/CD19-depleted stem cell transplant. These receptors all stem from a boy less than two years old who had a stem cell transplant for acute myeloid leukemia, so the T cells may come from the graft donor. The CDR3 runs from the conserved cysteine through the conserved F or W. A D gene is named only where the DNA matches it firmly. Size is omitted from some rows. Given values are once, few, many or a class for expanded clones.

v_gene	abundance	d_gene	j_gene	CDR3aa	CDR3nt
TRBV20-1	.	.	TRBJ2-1	CSAENSRTYNEQFF	TGCAGTGCTGAAAATAGTCGGACGTACAATGAGCAGTTCTTC
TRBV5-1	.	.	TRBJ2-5	CASSLAVGRGGFGETQYF	TGCGCCAGCAGCTTGGCTGTTGGCAGGGGAGGTTTCGGAGAGACCCAGTACTTC
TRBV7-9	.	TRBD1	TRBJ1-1	CASSAQGTVNTEAFF	TGTGCCAGCAGCGCACAAGGGACAGTGAACACTGAAGCTTTCTTT
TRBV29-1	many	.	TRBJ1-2	CSVVVGDYGYTF	TGCAGCGTTGTGGTAGGGGACTATGGCTACACCTTC
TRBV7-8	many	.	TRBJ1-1	CASSAGTKGPEAFF	TGTGCCAGCAGCGCCGGGACTAAAGGGCCTGAAGCTTTCTTT
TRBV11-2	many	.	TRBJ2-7	CASSKGYIDEQYF	TGTGCCAGCAGCAAGGGGTATATTGACGAGCAGTACTTC
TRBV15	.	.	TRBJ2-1	CATSPETYNEQFF	TGTGCCACCAGCCCTGAAACCTACAATGAGCAGTTCTTC
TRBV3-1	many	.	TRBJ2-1	CASSQDQDRPNEQFF	TGTGCCAGCAGCCAAGATCAAGACAGGCCCAATGAGCAGTTCTTC
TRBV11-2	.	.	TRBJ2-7	CASSLEAYYEQYF	TGTGCCAGCAGCTTAGAGGCTTACTACGAGCAGTACTTC
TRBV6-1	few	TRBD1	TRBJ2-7	CASRSTGAEREQYF	TGTGCCAGCAGATCAACAGGGGCAGAGAGGGAGCAGTACTTC
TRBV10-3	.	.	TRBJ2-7	CAISASERDAEQYF	TGTGCCATCAGTGCGTCGGAGAGGGATGCCGAGCAGTACTTC
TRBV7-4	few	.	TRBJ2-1	CASSNKGTQYNEQFF	TGTGCCAGCAGCAACAAAGGGACCCAATACAATGAGCAGTTCTTC
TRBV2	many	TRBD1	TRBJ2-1	CASIQGGVMNEQFF	TGTGCCAGCATACAGGGGGGAGTTATGAATGAGCAGTTCTTC
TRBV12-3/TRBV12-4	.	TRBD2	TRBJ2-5	CASSRLAGGGQETQYF	TGTGCCAGCAGCCGACTAGCGGGGGGGGGCCAAGAGACCCAGTACTTC
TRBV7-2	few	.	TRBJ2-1	CASSAGVFYNEQFF	TGTGCCAGCAGTGCAGGGGTATTCTACAATGAGCAGTTCTTC
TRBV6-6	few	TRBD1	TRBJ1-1	CASSPAEGQVAAFF	TGTGCCAGCAGTCCCGCCGAGGGACAGGTTGCAGCTTTCTTT